In this sample, the clone carrying this T cell receptor (beta chain) turned up many times. Over 18 months, lack of ophthalmopathy progression marked Graves' hyperthyroidism as stable. Diagnosis of hyperthyroidism was new in patients aged 18 to 65, and its duration was under 2 months. The sample originates from a study of T cells in Graves' hyperthyroidism and ophthalmopathy. Regions amplified from RNA transcripts were the TCR beta CDR3 regions. An initial round of RT-PCR targeting the TCR CDR3 relied on the HTBI primer set. One entry per CDR3 protein, called by TCRdb with MiXCR from the multiplex PCR reads. The sample records around 350,000 distinct CDR3 sequences, 25% being singletons. Germline CDR1 MDHEN, CDR2 SYDVKM. V was clipped by 5 bases and J by 7 bases, with 17 bases between them. The CDR3 loop spans 14 amino acids.

The sequencing input was blood. The clonotype was recovered from a man in his forties or fifties with Graves' hyperthyroidism. V is TRBV28 and J is TRBJ1-1; D possibly corresponds to TRBD1 (5 bases). The CDR3 bases are TGTGCCAGCAGTCCCTCGGGGGGACGGAGTGAAGCTTTCTTT. The encoded protein is CASSPSGGRSEAFF.